A selection of T cell receptor beta chains follows, all from one sample in a study of fetal regulatory T cell absence and autoimmunity. TCRdb keeps only in-frame clones here, not all; method: immunoSEQ multiplex PCR. There are some 87,000 clones in the sample; 60% to 80% occur only once, and 1.5% to 2.5% lies in the top ten. Sequencing used pancreas tissue. The source of these receptors is a male donor with IPEX syndrome. Both conserved end residues are part of each CDR3. Fields, in order: clone size, J gene, D gene, V gene, CDR3 protein, CDR3 DNA. The D gene is left open where the match is weak. Clone size, where shown, is once, few, many, or a class for clones that have expanded.

clone_size: few; j_call: TRBJ2-7; d_call: TRBD1; v_call: TRBV5-1; cdr3_aa: CASSSGGGSYEQYF; cdr3_nt: TGCGCCAGCAGCTCAGGGGGCGGGTCCTACGAGCAGTACTTC
clone_size: .; j_call: TRBJ2-7; d_call: TRBD2; v_call: TRBV13; cdr3_aa: CASSSGNLAGGTYEQYF; cdr3_nt: TGTGCCAGCAGCTCCGGGAATCTAGCGGGGGGAACCTACGAGCAGTACTTC
clone_size: .; j_call: TRBJ2-7; d_call: TRBD1; v_call: TRBV5-6; cdr3_aa: CASSLGPATGIYEQYF; cdr3_nt: TGTGCCAGCAGCTTGGGACCGGCGACAGGGATCTACGAGCAGTACTTC
clone_size: .; j_call: TRBJ2-1; d_call: .; v_call: TRBV7-9; cdr3_aa: CASTGGLTYNEQFF; cdr3_nt: TGTGCCAGCACTGGCGGTTTGACCTACAATGAGCAGTTCTTC
clone_size: .; j_call: TRBJ1-4; d_call: .; v_call: TRBV4-3; cdr3_aa: CASSSRHEEKLFF; cdr3_nt: TGCGCCAGCAGCTCAAGACATGAGGAAAAACTGTTTTTT
clone_size: .; j_call: TRBJ2-7; d_call: TRBD2; v_call: TRBV5-6; cdr3_aa: CASSSLADFYEQYF; cdr3_nt: TGTGCCAGCAGCTCGCTAGCGGACTTCTACGAGCAGTACTTC
clone_size: .; j_call: TRBJ2-7; d_call: TRBD2; v_call: TRBV5-6; cdr3_aa: CASSLASFTSGRNEQYF; cdr3_nt: TGTGCCAGCAGCTTGGCTAGTTTTACTAGCGGGAGAAACGAGCAGTACTTC
clone_size: .; j_call: TRBJ2-3; d_call: .; v_call: TRBV6-5; cdr3_aa: CAAGRTDTQYF; cdr3_nt: TGTGCCGCGGGCCGAACAGATACGCAGTATTTT
clone_size: many; j_call: TRBJ1-2; d_call: TRBD1; v_call: TRBV19; cdr3_aa: CASSTGGYGYTF; cdr3_nt: TGTGCCAGTAGTACAGGGGGCTATGGCTACACCTTC
clone_size: .; j_call: TRBJ2-1; d_call: .; v_call: TRBV7-9; cdr3_aa: CASSSVRNEQFF; cdr3_nt: TGTGCCAGCAGTTCGGTTCGAAATGAGCAGTTCTTC
clone_size: .; j_call: TRBJ2-1; d_call: .; v_call: TRBV4-1; cdr3_aa: CASSQVGSSYNEQFF; cdr3_nt: TGCGCCAGCAGCCAAGTGGGGAGCTCCTACAATGAGCAGTTCTTC
clone_size: many; j_call: TRBJ1-1; d_call: TRBD1; v_call: TRBV9; cdr3_aa: CASSNRQGAGNTEAFF; cdr3_nt: TGTGCCAGCAGCAACAGACAGGGGGCTGGGAACACTGAAGCTTTCTTT
clone_size: .; j_call: TRBJ2-1; d_call: .; v_call: TRBV5-4; cdr3_aa: CASSLGNEQFF; cdr3_nt: TGTGCCAGCAGCTTGGGCAATGAGCAGTTCTTC
clone_size: .; j_call: TRBJ1-6; d_call: TRBD1; v_call: TRBV19; cdr3_aa: CASSATGGQGYSPLHF; cdr3_nt: TGTGCCAGTAGTGCAACGGGGGGACAGGGGTATTCACCCCTCCACTTT
clone_size: .; j_call: TRBJ2-2; d_call: .; v_call: TRBV29-1; cdr3_aa: CSVTGGNTGELFF; cdr3_nt: TGCAGCGTGACCGGTGGGAACACCGGGGAGCTGTTTTTT
clone_size: .; j_call: TRBJ2-5; d_call: .; v_call: TRBV6-5; cdr3_aa: CASSYSMAGKETQYF; cdr3_nt: TGTGCCAGCAGTTACTCGATGGCAGGGAAAGAGACCCAGTACTTC
clone_size: .; j_call: TRBJ2-2; d_call: TRBD1; v_call: TRBV6-5; cdr3_aa: CASRTGGAGELFF; cdr3_nt: TGTGCCAGCAGGACAGGGGGCGCCGGGGAGCTGTTTTTT
clone_size: once; j_call: TRBJ1-2; d_call: TRBD1; v_call: TRBV16; cdr3_aa: CASSQGQGDYGYTF; cdr3_nt: TGTGCCAGCAGCCAAGGACAGGGAGACTATGGCTACACCTTC
clone_size: few; j_call: TRBJ2-3; d_call: .; v_call: TRBV4-1; cdr3_aa: CASSQVARAPTDTQYF; cdr3_nt: TGCGCCAGCAGCCAAGTCGCCAGAGCCCCCACAGATACGCAGTATTTT
clone_size: .; j_call: TRBJ1-5; d_call: .; v_call: TRBV5-4; cdr3_aa: CASSLGQNQPQHF; cdr3_nt: TGTGCCAGCAGCTTGGGACAGAATCAGCCCCAGCATTTT
clone_size: .; j_call: TRBJ2-5; d_call: .; v_call: TRBV18; cdr3_aa: CASSPRLGRPYQETQYF; cdr3_nt: TGTGCCAGCTCACCAAGATTGGGACGGCCGTACCAAGAGACCCAGTACTTC
clone_size: .; j_call: TRBJ2-3; d_call: TRBD2; v_call: TRBV9; cdr3_aa: CASSGYGGAGDTQYF; cdr3_nt: TGTGCCAGCAGCGGATACGGGGGGGCGGGAGATACGCAGTATTTT
clone_size: few; j_call: TRBJ2-7; d_call: TRBD1; v_call: TRBV11-2; cdr3_aa: CASSLGQGVFYEQYF; cdr3_nt: TGTGCCAGCAGCTTAGGACAGGGGGTTTTTTACGAGCAGTACTTC
clone_size: .; j_call: TRBJ2-3; d_call: .; v_call: TRBV19; cdr3_aa: CASSIRLADTQYF; cdr3_nt: TGTGCCAGTAGTATCCGACTTGCAGATACGCAGTATTTT
clone_size: .; j_call: TRBJ2-1; d_call: TRBD2; v_call: TRBV6-6; cdr3_aa: CASSRLAGGSNNEQFF; cdr3_nt: TGTGCCAGCAGCCGCCTAGCGGGGGGGTCGAACAATGAGCAGTTCTTC
clone_size: once; j_call: TRBJ1-2; d_call: .; v_call: TRBV28; cdr3_aa: CASSFNSDYGYTF; cdr3_nt: TGTGCCAGCAGTTTTAACAGCGACTATGGCTACACCTTC
clone_size: .; j_call: TRBJ1-4; d_call: .; v_call: TRBV6-4; cdr3_aa: CASSEGKNEKLFF; cdr3_nt: TGTGCCAGCAGTGAGGGGAAAAATGAAAAACTGTTTTTT
clone_size: few; j_call: TRBJ2-3; d_call: TRBD2; v_call: TRBV7-2; cdr3_aa: CASSLRRGGFPDTQYF; cdr3_nt: TGTGCCAGCAGCTTAAGGCGGGGGGGCTTCCCAGATACGCAGTATTTT
clone_size: .; j_call: TRBJ2-5; d_call: TRBD2; v_call: TRBV11-1; cdr3_aa: CASSLAMTSGSFQETQYF; cdr3_nt: TGTGCCAGCAGCTTAGCGATGACTAGCGGGAGCTTTCAAGAGACCCAGTACTTC
clone_size: .; j_call: TRBJ1-2; d_call: .; v_call: TRBV2; cdr3_aa: CASPLLGAGKDYGYTF; cdr3_nt: TGTGCCAGCCCACTACTTGGGGCAGGGAAGGACTATGGCTACACCTTC
clone_size: .; j_call: TRBJ2-7; d_call: TRBD1; v_call: TRBV30; cdr3_aa: CAWSHGTGLDEQYF; cdr3_nt: TGTGCCTGGAGTCACGGGACAGGGCTCGACGAGCAGTACTTC
clone_size: .; j_call: TRBJ1-4; d_call: TRBD1; v_call: TRBV4-3; cdr3_aa: CASSQEGGQSLGKLFF; cdr3_nt: TGCGCCAGCAGCCAAGAAGGGGGACAGAGCCTGGGGAAACTGTTTTTT
clone_size: .; j_call: TRBJ2-1; d_call: TRBD2; v_call: TRBV4-1; cdr3_aa: CASSHSRGGDIYNEQFF; cdr3_nt: TGCGCCAGCAGCCACTCCCGGGGGGGGGATATCTACAATGAGCAGTTCTTC
clone_size: once; j_call: TRBJ2-1; d_call: .; v_call: TRBV5-6; cdr3_aa: CASSFFRGNEQFF; cdr3_nt: TGTGCCAGCAGCTTCTTCCGGGGCAATGAGCAGTTCTTC
clone_size: .; j_call: TRBJ2-7; d_call: .; v_call: TRBV7-6; cdr3_aa: CASSLEAAKHYEQYF; cdr3_nt: TGTGCCAGCAGCTTAGAGGCGGCTAAGCACTACGAGCAGTACTTC
clone_size: .; j_call: TRBJ2-5; d_call: .; v_call: TRBV11-2; cdr3_aa: CASSPNGWSQETQYF; cdr3_nt: TGTGCCAGCAGCCCTAACGGATGGAGCCAAGAGACCCAGTACTTC
clone_size: .; j_call: TRBJ2-7; d_call: .; v_call: TRBV4-1; cdr3_aa: CASSQRSGISYEQYF; cdr3_nt: TGCGCCAGCAGCCAACGGTCAGGCATATCCTACGAGCAGTACTTC
clone_size: .; j_call: TRBJ2-1; d_call: .; v_call: TRBV5-1; cdr3_aa: CASSLPLPTRYNEQFF; cdr3_nt: TGCGCCAGCAGCTTGCCCTTACCGACACGCTACAATGAGCAGTTCTTC
clone_size: .; j_call: TRBJ1-2; d_call: .; v_call: TRBV4-3; cdr3_aa: CASSQDSTGPYGYTF; cdr3_nt: TGCGCCAGCAGCCAAGATTCCACAGGGCCCTATGGCTACACCTTC
clone_size: .; j_call: TRBJ2-7; d_call: .; v_call: TRBV6-5; cdr3_aa: CASSYSVSRSDEQYF; cdr3_nt: TGTGCCAGCAGTTACTCGGTCTCCCGATCGGACGAGCAGTACTTC
clone_size: .; j_call: TRBJ1-2; d_call: TRBD1; v_call: TRBV4-3; cdr3_aa: CASSPGEGASNYGYTF; cdr3_nt: TGCGCCAGCAGCCCCGGGGAGGGGGCCTCGAACTATGGCTACACCTTC
clone_size: .; j_call: TRBJ2-1; d_call: .; v_call: TRBV7-8; cdr3_aa: CASSLTVPPSYNEQFF; cdr3_nt: TGTGCCAGCAGCTTAACAGTCCCCCCTTCCTACAATGAGCAGTTCTTC
clone_size: .; j_call: TRBJ2-7; d_call: .; v_call: TRBV7-8; cdr3_aa: CASSLGARPTYEQYF; cdr3_nt: TGTGCCAGCAGCTTAGGCGCTAGGCCTACCTACGAGCAGTACTTC
clone_size: once; j_call: TRBJ1-1; d_call: TRBD1; v_call: TRBV5-1; cdr3_aa: CASSWGTGESLMGAFF; cdr3_nt: TGCGCCAGCAGCTGGGGGACAGGGGAATCCCTAATGGGAGCTTTCTTT
clone_size: .; j_call: TRBJ1-4; d_call: .; v_call: TRBV9; cdr3_aa: CASSVTAGGEKLFF; cdr3_nt: TGTGCCAGCAGCGTAACGGCAGGCGGGGAAAAACTGTTTTTT
clone_size: .; j_call: TRBJ2-3; d_call: .; v_call: TRBV4-3; cdr3_aa: CASSRLEITDTQYF; cdr3_nt: TGCGCCAGCAGCCGACTAGAGATCACAGATACGCAGTATTTT
clone_size: .; j_call: TRBJ2-7; d_call: TRBD2; v_call: TRBV6-5; cdr3_aa: CASSPGTSAYEQYF; cdr3_nt: TGTGCCAGCAGTCCGGGGACTAGCGCCTACGAGCAGTACTTC
clone_size: .; j_call: TRBJ1-2; d_call: TRBD1; v_call: TRBV25-1; cdr3_aa: CASRRTGEGYTF; cdr3_nt: TGTGCCAGCAGAAGGACAGGAGAAGGCTACACCTTC
clone_size: few; j_call: TRBJ2-1; d_call: TRBD2; v_call: TRBV10-1; cdr3_aa: CASSELRRGAYNEQFF; cdr3_nt: TGCGCCAGCAGTGAGCTTCGGCGGGGGGCCTACAATGAGCAGTTCTTC
clone_size: .; j_call: TRBJ2-5; d_call: TRBD2; v_call: TRBV5-1; cdr3_aa: CASSSSSGRASYWGETQYF; cdr3_nt: TGCGCCAGCAGCTCCTCTAGCGGGAGGGCATCTTATTGGGGAGAGACCCAGTACTTC
clone_size: .; j_call: TRBJ1-1; d_call: .; v_call: TRBV19; cdr3_aa: CASSIASGAFF; cdr3_nt: TGTGCCAGTAGTATAGCATCGGGGGCTTTCTTT
clone_size: .; j_call: TRBJ1-4; d_call: .; v_call: TRBV5-6; cdr3_aa: CASSPGIQRGNEKLFF; cdr3_nt: TGTGCCAGCAGCCCCGGGATCCAGAGGGGGAATGAAAAACTGTTTTTT
clone_size: .; j_call: TRBJ1-3; d_call: .; v_call: TRBV2; cdr3_aa: CASSVLQGNTIYF; cdr3_nt: TGTGCCAGCAGCGTATTACAGGGAAACACCATATATTTT
clone_size: .; j_call: TRBJ1-1; d_call: .; v_call: TRBV5-6; cdr3_aa: CASSFGGRAFF; cdr3_nt: TGTGCCAGCAGCTTCGGGGGTAGGGCTTTCTTT
clone_size: few; j_call: TRBJ2-7; d_call: .; v_call: TRBV25-1; cdr3_aa: CASSEWEYEQYF; cdr3_nt: TGTGCCAGCAGTGAATGGGAATACGAGCAGTACTTC
clone_size: .; j_call: TRBJ2-7; d_call: TRBD2; v_call: TRBV11-2; cdr3_aa: CASQRGGGYEQYF; cdr3_nt: TGTGCCTCCCAGCGGGGGGGCGGGTACGAGCAGTACTTC